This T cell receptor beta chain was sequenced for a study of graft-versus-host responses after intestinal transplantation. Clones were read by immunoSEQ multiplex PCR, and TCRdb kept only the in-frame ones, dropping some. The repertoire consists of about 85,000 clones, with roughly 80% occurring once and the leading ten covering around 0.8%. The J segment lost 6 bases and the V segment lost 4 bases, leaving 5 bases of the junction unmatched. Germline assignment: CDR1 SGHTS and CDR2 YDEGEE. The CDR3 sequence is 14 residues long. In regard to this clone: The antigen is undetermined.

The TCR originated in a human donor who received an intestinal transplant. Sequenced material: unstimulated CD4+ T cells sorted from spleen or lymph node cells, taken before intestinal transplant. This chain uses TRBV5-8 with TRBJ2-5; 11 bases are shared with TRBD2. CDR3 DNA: TGTGCCAGCAGCCCAAGACTAGCGGGGAAGACCCAGTACTTC. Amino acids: CASSPRLAGKTQYF.